This T cell receptor (beta chain) was sequenced during a study of blood T cell repertoires in COVID-19. This CDR3 is 13 amino acids long. Trimming left V 2 bases short and J 7 bases short, with 10 bases between. The V gene's germline CDR1 is SGHNT and CDR2 YYREEE (reference sequence). TCRdb's copy holds only in-frame clones and misses some; the assay was immunoSEQ multiplex PCR. The sample includes over 55,000 clones, 80% to 90% of them seen just once. Sequenced material: peripheral blood. The source of this sequence is a man aged 50-59 years with active COVID-19. The chain carries TRBV5-4 and TRBJ2-1; D not certain. Written as DNA, the CDR3 is TGTGCCAGCAGCTTTCCCCCTATGAATGAGCAGTTCTTC. It encodes CASSFPPMNEQFF.